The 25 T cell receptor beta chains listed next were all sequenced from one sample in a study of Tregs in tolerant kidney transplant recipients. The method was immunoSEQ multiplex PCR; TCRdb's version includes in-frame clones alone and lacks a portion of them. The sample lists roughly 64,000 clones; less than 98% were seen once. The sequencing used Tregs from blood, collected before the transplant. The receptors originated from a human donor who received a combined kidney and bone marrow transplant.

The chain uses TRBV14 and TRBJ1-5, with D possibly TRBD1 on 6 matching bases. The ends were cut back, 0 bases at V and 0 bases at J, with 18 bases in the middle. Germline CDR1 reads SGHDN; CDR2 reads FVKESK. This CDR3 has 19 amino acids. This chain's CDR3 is CASSQESGGGHDSNQPQHF. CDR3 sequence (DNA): TGTGCCAGCAGCCAAGAATCTGGGGGGGGACACGATAGCAATCAGCCCCAGCATTTT.

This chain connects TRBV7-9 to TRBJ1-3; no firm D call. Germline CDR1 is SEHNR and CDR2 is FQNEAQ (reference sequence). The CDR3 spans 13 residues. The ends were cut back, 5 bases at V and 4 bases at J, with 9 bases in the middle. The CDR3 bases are TGTGCCAGCAGCGAGAGGCAAGGAAACACCATATATTTT. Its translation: CASSERQGNTIYF.

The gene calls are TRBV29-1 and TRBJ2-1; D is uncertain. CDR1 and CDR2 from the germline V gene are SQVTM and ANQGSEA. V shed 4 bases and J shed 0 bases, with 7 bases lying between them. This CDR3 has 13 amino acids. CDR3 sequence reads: CSVALSSYNEQFF. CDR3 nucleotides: TGCAGCGTTGCGTTGAGCTCCTACAATGAGCAGTTCTTC.

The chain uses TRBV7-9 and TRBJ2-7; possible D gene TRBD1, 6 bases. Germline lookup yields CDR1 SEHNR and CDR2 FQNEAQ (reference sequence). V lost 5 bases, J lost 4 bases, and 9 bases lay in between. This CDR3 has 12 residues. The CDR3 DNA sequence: TGTGCCAGCAGCGCAAGGGGGTACGAGCAGTACTTC. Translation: CASSARGYEQYF.

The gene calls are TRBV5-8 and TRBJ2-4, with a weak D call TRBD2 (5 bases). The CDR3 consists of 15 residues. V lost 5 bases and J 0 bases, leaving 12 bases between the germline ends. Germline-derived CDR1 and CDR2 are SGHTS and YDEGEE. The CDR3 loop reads CASRPLGTAKNIQYF. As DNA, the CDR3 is TGTGCCAGCAGGCCACTAGGAACAGCCAAAAACATTCAGTACTTC.

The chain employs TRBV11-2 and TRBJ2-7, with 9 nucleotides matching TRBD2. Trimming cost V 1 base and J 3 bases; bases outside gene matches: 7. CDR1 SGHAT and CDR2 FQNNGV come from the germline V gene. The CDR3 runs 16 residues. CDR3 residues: CASSLVGGRVDYEQYF. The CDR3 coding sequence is TGTGCCAGCAGCTTAGTTGGCGGGAGGGTCGACTACGAGCAGTACTTC.

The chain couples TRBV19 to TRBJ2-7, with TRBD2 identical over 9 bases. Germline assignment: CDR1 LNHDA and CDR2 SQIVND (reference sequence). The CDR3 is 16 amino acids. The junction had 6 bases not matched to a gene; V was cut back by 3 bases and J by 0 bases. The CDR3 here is CASSIESTSGSYEQYF. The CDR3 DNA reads TGTGCCAGTAGTATTGAGTCGACTAGCGGCTCCTACGAGCAGTACTTC.

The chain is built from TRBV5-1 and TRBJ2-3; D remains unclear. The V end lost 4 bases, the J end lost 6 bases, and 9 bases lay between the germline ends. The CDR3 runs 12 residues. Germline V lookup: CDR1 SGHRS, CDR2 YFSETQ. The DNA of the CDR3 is TGCGCCAGCAGCCCCCCTAAGGATACGCAGTATTTT. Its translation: CASSPPKDTQYF.

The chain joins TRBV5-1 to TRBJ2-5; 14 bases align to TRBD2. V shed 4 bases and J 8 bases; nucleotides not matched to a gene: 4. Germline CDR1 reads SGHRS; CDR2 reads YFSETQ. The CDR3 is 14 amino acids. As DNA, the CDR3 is TGCGCCAGCAGCATGGGACTAGCGGGGGTAACCCAGTACTTC. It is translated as CASSMGLAGVTQYF.

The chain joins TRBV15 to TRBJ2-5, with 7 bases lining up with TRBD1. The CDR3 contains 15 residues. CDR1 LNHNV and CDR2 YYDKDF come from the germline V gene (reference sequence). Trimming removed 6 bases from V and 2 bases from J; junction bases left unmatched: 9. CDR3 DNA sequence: TGTGCCACCAGAGGGGGACAGTTCATACAAGAGACCCAGTACTTC. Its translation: CATRGGQFIQETQYF. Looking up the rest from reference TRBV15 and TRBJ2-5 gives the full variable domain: DAMVIQNPRYQVTQFGKPVTLSCSQTLNHNVMYWYQQKSSQAPKLLFHYYDKDFNNEADTPDNFQSRRPNTSFCFLDIRSPGLGDTAMYLCATRGGQFIQETQYFGPGTRLLVL.

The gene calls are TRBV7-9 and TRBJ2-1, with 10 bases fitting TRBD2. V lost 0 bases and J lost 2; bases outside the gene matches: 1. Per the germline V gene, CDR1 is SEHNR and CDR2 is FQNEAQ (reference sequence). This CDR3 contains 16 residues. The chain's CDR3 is CASSLALAGTYNEQFF. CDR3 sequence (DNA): TGTGCCAGCAGCTTAGCACTAGCGGGGACCTACAATGAGCAGTTCTTC.

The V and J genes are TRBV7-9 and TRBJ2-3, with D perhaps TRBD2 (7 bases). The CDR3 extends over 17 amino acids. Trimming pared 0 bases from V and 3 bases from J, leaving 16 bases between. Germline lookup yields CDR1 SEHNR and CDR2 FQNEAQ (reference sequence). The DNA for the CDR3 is TGTGCCAGCAGCTTAGCTGGGGGCGCCGGGAGGACAGATACGCAGTATTTT. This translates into CASSLAGGAGRTDTQYF. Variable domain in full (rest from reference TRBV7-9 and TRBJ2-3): DTGVSQNPRHKITKRGQNVTFRCDPISEHNRLYWYRQTLGQGPEFLTYFQNEAQLEKSRLLSDRFSAERPKGSFSTLEIQRTEQGDSAMYLCASSLAGGAGRTDTQYFGPGTRLTVL.

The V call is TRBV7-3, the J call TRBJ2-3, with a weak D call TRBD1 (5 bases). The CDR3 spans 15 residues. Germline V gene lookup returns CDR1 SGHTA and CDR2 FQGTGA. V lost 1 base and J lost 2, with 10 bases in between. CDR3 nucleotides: TGTGCCAGCAGCTTAATCTGGGGCACCACAGATACGCAGTATTTT. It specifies CASSLIWGTTDTQYF.

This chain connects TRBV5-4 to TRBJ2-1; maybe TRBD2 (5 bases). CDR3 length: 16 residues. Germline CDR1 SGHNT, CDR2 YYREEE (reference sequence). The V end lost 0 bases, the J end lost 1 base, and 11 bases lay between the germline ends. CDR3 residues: CASSLGAEPSYNEQFF. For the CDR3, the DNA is TGTGCCAGCAGCTTGGGAGCGGAGCCTTCCTACAATGAGCAGTTCTTC.

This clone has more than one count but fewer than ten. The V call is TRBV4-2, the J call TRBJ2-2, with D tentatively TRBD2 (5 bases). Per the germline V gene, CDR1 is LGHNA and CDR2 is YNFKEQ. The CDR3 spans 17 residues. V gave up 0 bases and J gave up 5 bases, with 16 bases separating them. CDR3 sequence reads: CASSQDRAEAWTGELFF. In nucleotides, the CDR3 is TGTGCCAGCAGCCAAGATCGGGCGGAGGCTTGGACCGGGGAGCTGTTTTTT.

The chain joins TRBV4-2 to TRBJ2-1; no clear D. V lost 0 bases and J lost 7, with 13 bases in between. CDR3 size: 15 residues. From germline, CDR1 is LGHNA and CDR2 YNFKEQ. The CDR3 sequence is CASSQESWSGNEQFF. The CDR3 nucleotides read TGTGCCAGCAGCCAAGAGAGTTGGAGTGGGAATGAGCAGTTCTTC.

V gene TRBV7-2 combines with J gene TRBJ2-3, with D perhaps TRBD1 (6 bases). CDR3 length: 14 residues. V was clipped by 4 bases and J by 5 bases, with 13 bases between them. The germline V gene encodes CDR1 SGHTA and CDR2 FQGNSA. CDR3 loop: CASSSGQPGDTQYF. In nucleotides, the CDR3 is TGTGCCAGCAGCTCAGGACAGCCCGGAGATACGCAGTATTTT.

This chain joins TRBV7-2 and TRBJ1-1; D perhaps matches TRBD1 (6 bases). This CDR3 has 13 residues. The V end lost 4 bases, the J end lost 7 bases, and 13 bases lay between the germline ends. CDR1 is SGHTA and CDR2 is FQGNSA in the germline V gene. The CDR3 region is CASSYRASSEAFF. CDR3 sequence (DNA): TGTGCCAGCAGCTACAGGGCTTCTAGTGAAGCTTTCTTT.

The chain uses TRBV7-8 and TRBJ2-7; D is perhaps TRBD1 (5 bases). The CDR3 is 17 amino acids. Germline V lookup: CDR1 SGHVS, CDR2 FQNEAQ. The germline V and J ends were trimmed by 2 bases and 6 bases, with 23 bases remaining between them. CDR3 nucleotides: TGTGCCAGCAGCTTATTCAGTCGTGCAGGGTCTCGGAGCGAGCAGTACTTC. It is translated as CASSLFSRAGSRSEQYF. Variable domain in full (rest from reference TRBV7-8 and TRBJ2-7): GAGVSQSPRYKVAKRGQDVALRCDPISGHVSLFWYQQALGQGPEFLTYFQNEAQLDKSGLPSDRFFAERPEGSVSTLKIQRTQQEDSAVYLCASSLFSRAGSRSEQYFGPGTRLTVT.

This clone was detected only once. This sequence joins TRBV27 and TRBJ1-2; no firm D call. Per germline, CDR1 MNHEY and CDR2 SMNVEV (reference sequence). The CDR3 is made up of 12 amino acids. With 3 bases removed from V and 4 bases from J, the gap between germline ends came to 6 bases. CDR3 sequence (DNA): TGTGCCAGCAGTTTGGCGGGCTATGGCTACACCTTC. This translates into CASSLAGYGYTF.

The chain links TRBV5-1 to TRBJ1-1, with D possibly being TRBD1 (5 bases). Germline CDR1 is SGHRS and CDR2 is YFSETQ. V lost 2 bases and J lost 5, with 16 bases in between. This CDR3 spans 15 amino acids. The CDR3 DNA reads TGCGCCAGCAGCTTTACGTGGGGGGGTAAGACTGAAGCTTTCTTT. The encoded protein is CASSFTWGGKTEAFF.

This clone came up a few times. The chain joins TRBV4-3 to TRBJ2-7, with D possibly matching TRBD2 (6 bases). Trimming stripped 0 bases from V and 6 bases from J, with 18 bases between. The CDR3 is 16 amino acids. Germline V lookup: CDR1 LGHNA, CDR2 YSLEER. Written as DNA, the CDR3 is TGCGCCAGCAGCCAAGAAGGGACTTGGATTCCCTCCGAGCAGTACTTC. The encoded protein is CASSQEGTWIPSEQYF.

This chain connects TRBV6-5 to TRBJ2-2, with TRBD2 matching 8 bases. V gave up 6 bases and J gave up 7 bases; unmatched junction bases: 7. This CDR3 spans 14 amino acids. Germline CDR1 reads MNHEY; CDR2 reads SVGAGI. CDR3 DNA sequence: TGTGCCAGCAGGGGAGCGGGAGCGGTCGGGGAGCTGTTTTTT. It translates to CASRGAGAVGELFF.

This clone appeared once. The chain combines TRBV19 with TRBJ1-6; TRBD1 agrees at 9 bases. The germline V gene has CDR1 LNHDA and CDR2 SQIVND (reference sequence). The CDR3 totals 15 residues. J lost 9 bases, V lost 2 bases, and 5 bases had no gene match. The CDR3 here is CASSIIGQGSSPLHF. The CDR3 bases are TGTGCCAGTAGTATAATCGGACAGGGGAGTTCACCCCTCCACTTT.

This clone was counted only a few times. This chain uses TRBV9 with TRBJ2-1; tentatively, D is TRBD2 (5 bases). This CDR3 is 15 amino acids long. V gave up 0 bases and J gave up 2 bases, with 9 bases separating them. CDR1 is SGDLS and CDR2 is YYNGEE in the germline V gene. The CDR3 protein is CASSVVGETYNEQFF. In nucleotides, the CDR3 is TGTGCCAGCAGCGTAGTCGGGGAAACCTACAATGAGCAGTTCTTC. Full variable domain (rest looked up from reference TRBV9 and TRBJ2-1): DSGVTQTPKHLITATGQRVTLRCSPRSGDLSVYWYQQSLDQGLQFLIQYYNGEERAKGNILERFSAQQFPDLHSELNLSSLELGDSALYFCASSVVGETYNEQFFGPGTRLTVL.